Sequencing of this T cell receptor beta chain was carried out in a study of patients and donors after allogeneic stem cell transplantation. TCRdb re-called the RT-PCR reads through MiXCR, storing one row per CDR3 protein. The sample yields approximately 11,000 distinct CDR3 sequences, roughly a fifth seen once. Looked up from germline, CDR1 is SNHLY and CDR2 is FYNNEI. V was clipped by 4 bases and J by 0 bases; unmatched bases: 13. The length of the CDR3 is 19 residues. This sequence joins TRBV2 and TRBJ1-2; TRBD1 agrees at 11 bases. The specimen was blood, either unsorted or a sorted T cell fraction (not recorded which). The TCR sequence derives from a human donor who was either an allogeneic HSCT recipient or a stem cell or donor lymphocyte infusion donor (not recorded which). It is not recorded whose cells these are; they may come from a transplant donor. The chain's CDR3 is CASSGNPGTGGFTNYGYTF. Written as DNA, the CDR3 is TGTGCCAGCAGTGGAAATCCCGGGACAGGGGGATTTACTAACTATGGCTACACCTTC.